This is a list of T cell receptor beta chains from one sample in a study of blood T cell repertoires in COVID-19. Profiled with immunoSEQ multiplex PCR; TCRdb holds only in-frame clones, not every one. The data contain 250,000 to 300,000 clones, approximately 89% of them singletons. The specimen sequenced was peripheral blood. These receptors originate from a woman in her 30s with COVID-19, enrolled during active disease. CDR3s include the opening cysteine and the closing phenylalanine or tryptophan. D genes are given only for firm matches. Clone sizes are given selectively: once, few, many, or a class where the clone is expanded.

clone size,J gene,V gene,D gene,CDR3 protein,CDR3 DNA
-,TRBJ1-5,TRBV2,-,CASSVSGVSNQPQHF,TGTGCCAGCAGTGTTTCCGGGGTTAGCAATCAGCCCCAGCATTTT
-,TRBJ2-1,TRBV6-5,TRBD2,CASSIGLAGGGQFF,TGTGCCAGCAGTATAGGACTAGCGGGAGGGGGACAGTTCTTC
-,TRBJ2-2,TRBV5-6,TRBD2,CASSFGLAGGTGELFF,TGTGCCAGCAGCTTCGGACTAGCGGGAGGAACCGGGGAGCTGTTTTTT
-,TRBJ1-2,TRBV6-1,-,CASSEASIDIQTSGYTF,TGTGCCAGCAGTGAAGCCTCGATTGACATTCAGACATCTGGCTACACCTTC
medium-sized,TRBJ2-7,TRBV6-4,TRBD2,CASSVSGTSYEQYF,TGTGCCAGCAGTGTTAGCGGGACCTCCTACGAGCAGTACTTC
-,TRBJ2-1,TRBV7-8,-,CASSLDPGVSYNEQFF,TGTGCCAGCAGCTTAGATCCGGGAGTATCCTACAATGAGCAGTTCTTC
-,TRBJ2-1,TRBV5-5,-,CASSLSGNEQFF,TGTGCCAGCTCTCTATCGGGCAATGAGCAGTTCTTC
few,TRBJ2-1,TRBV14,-,CASSQGLAYHNEQFF,TGTGCCAGCAGCCAAGGCCTAGCGTACCACAATGAGCAGTTCTTC
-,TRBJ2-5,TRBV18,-,CASSPYREETQYF,TGTGCCAGCTCACCCTACAGGGAAGAGACCCAGTACTTC
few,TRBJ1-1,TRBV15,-,CATSSRLVESTEAFF,TGTGCCACCAGCTCGAGACTTGTAGAGTCCACTGAAGCTTTCTTT
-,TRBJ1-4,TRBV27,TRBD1,CASSYRQGSFNEKLFF,TGTGCCAGCAGTTATCGACAGGGTTCCTTTAATGAAAAACTGTTTTTT
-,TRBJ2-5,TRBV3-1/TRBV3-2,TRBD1,CASSQRTQGAGETQYF,TGTGCCAGCAGCCAAAGAACTCAGGGGGCGGGGGAGACCCAGTACTTC
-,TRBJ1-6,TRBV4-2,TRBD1,CASSQEGQGGYNSPLHF,TGTGCCAGCAGCCAAGAAGGCCAGGGGGGTTATAATTCACCCCTCCACTTT
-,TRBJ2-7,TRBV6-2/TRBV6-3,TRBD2,CASSYSGGSYEQYF,TGTGCCAGCAGTTACTCTGGCGGGAGTTACGAGCAGTACTTC
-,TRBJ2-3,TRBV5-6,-,CASSSTLLTGDTQYF,TGTGCCAGCAGCTCTACCTTACTTACAGGGGATACGCAGTATTTT
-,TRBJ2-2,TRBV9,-,CASSARTAANTGELFF,TGTGCCAGCAGCGCACGGACAGCAGCGAACACCGGGGAGCTGTTTTTT
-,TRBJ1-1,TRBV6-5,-,CASIRGTEAFF,TGTGCCAGCATCCGCGGCACTGAAGCTTTCTTT
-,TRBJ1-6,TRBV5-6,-,CASSWGTRSPLHF,TGTGCCAGCAGCTGGGGGACTCGTTCACCCCTCCACTTT
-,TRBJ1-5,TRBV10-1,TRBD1,CASRQGNQPQHF,TGCGCCAGTAGACAGGGTAATCAGCCCCAGCATTTT
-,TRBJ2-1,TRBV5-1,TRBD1,CASSYTTGGNEQFF,TGCGCCAGCAGCTATACGACAGGGGGTAATGAGCAGTTCTTC
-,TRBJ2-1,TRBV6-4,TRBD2,CASSDSRAGGDEQFF,TGTGCCAGCAGTGACTCGAGGGCGGGAGGGGATGAGCAGTTCTTC
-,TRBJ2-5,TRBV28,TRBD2,CASSFKSSGRKETQYF,TGTGCCAGCAGTTTCAAGAGCAGCGGGAGGAAAGAGACCCAGTACTTC
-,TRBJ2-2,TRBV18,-,CASSETGIDTGELFF,TGTGCCAGCTCAGAAACAGGGATAGACACCGGGGAGCTGTTTTTT
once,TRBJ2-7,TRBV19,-,CASSIQGPTYEQYF,TGTGCCAGTAGTATACAGGGGCCTACCTACGAGCAGTACTTC
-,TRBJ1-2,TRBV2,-,CASGGGRPTEGYTF,TGTGCCAGCGGGGGGGGACGGCCAACGGAAGGCTACACCTTC
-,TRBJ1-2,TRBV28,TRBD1,CASSLAQGVRGYTF,TGTGCCAGCTCTCTGGCGCAGGGGGTCAGAGGCTACACCTTC
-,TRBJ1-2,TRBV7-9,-,CASSTYRGPGREGYTF,TGTGCCAGCAGCACCTATAGGGGTCCGGGCCGGGAGGGCTACACCTTC
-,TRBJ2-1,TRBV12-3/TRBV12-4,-,CASSPLVPNEQFF,TGTGCCAGCAGCCCACTAGTTCCGAATGAGCAGTTCTTC
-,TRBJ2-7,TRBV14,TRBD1,CASSASGTGAAYEQYF,TGTGCCAGCAGCGCATCCGGGACAGGGGCAGCCTACGAGCAGTACTTC
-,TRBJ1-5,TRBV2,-,CASRKQSNQPQHF,TGTGCCAGCAGAAAACAAAGCAATCAGCCCCAGCATTTT
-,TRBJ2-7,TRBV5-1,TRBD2,CASSLGKTSGRVYEQYF,TGCGCCAGCAGCTTGGGTAAAACTAGCGGGAGGGTATACGAGCAGTACTTC
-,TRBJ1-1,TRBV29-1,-,CSFTVAVNTEAFF,TGCAGCTTTACCGTGGCGGTGAATACTGAAGCTTTCTTT
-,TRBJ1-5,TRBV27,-,CASSLSQADQPQHF,TGTGCCAGCAGTTTGTCGCAGGCCGATCAGCCCCAGCATTTT
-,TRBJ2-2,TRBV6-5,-,CASTRTSNTGELFF,TGTGCCAGCACCCGAACTAGTAACACCGGGGAGCTGTTTTTT
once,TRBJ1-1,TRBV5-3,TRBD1,CARSLAGQGVNTEAFF,TGTGCCAGAAGCTTGGCCGGACAGGGGGTTAACACTGAAGCTTTCTTT
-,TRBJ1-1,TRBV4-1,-,CASSQPSTNTEAFF,TGCGCCAGCAGCCAACCTTCTACGAACACTGAAGCTTTCTTT
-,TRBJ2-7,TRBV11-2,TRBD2,CASSPRSSGSTYEQYF,TGTGCCAGCAGCCCACGATCTAGCGGTTCTACCTACGAGCAGTACTTC
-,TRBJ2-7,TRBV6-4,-,CASSPRAAGYEQYF,TGTGCCAGCAGTCCCCGGGCTGCGGGCTACGAGCAGTACTTC
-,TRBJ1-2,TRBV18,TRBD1,CASSPGTGRAGGYTF,TGTGCCAGCTCACCCGGGACAGGGCGTGCGGGGGGCTACACCTTC
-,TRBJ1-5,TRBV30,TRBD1,CAWSATGGDQPQHF,TGTGCCTGGAGTGCGACAGGGGGAGACCAGCCCCAGCATTTT
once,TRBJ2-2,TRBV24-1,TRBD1,CATSDHPGTGGTGELFF,TGTGCCACCAGTGATCACCCCGGGACAGGGGGCACCGGGGAGCTGTTTTTT
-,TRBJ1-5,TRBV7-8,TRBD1,CASSLGTAHSNQPQHF,TGTGCCAGCAGCTTGGGGACAGCTCATAGCAATCAGCCCCAGCATTTT
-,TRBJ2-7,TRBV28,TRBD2,CASSFGGEAEYEQYF,TGTGCCAGCAGTTTTGGGGGGGAGGCAGAATACGAGCAGTACTTC
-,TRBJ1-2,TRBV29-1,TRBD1,CSVGGQGDSF,TGCAGCGTTGGGGGACAGGGAGATAGCTTC
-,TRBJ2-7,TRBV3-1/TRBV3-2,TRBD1,CASSQGDRAYEQYF,TGTGCCAGCAGCCAAGGCGACAGGGCCTACGAGCAGTACTTC
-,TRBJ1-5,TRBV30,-,CAWGSGGERNQPQHF,TGTGCCTGGGGGTCCGGGGGAGAGCGCAATCAGCCCCAGCATTTT
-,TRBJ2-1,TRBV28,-,CASSPSINEQFF,TGTGCCAGCAGCCCTAGTATCAATGAGCAGTTCTTC
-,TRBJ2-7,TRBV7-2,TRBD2,CASSLNPGLAGGEQYF,TGTGCCAGCAGCTTAAATCCGGGACTAGCGGGAGGCGAGCAGTACTTC